One sample yielded the 7 T cell receptor beta chains listed below, sequenced in a study of beta chain features in type 1 diabetes. Sequenced material consisted of expressed TCRB transcripts (all of the isolated RNA was reverse transcribed). Here immunoSEQ multiplex PCR was the method, and the copy in TCRdb shows in-frame clones only, minus some. The sample has 350,000 to 450,000 clones, roughly 14% seen once. Input material: naive CD4+ T cells from blood. All receptors come from a man younger than 45 in good health.

V and J are TRBV5-6 and TRBJ2-1, with 9 bases that match TRBD2. Germline V gene data show CDR1 as SGHDT and CDR2 as YYEEEE. The CDR3 has 15 amino acids. With V trimmed by 5 bases and J by 5 bases, 8 bases remained unmatched. The CDR3 nucleotides read TGTGCCAGCAGTCCGGGACTAGCAGGCCACAATGAGCAGTTCTTC. It specifies CASSPGLAGHNEQFF.

This clone appeared a few times. The chain uses TRBV7-9 and TRBJ2-1; TRBD2 matches 7 bases. With V trimmed by 6 bases and J by 0 bases, 5 bases remained unmatched. The CDR3 is made up of 15 amino acids. Germline lookup yields CDR1 SEHNR and CDR2 FQNEAQ (reference sequence). The CDR3 here is CASSLTSVSYNEQFF. CDR3 bases: TGTGCCAGCAGTTTAACTAGCGTCTCCTACAATGAGCAGTTCTTC.

This clone was observed a handful of times. V gene TRBV18 combines with J gene TRBJ2-7; TRBD1 matches at 10 bases. After removal of 3 bases from V and 7 bases from J, the junction contained 3 bases not matched to a gene. The CDR3 runs 13 residues. Looked up from germline, CDR1 is KGHSH and CDR2 is LQKENI. DNA of the CDR3: TGTGCCAGCTCACCGACAGGGGGCCGAGAGCAGTACGTC. Residues: CASSPTGGREQYV.

This clone was seen a few times. The chain has TRBV20-1 and TRBJ2-5; perhaps TRBD1 as D (5 bases). This CDR3 has 11 amino acids. Trimming took 2 bases from V and 7 from J, leaving 8 bases between them. The germline V gene encodes CDR1 DFQATT and CDR2 SNEGSKA (reference sequence). The CDR3 protein is CSARLTGTQYF. The CDR3 DNA reads as TGCAGTGCTAGACTCACAGGGACCCAGTACTTC.

Only a few counts were recorded for this clone. V is TRBV2 and J is TRBJ2-3, with TRBD1 identical over 7 bases. V lost 6 bases and J lost 4; bases outside the gene matches: 7. Germline CDR1 is SNHLY and CDR2 is FYNNEI. This CDR3 has 14 amino acids. The CDR3 loop is CASRTGSRADTQYF. CDR3 DNA sequence: TGTGCCAGCAGGACAGGGTCAAGGGCAGATACGCAGTATTTT.

The genes are TRBV11-3 and TRBJ2-5; D gene uncertain. Looked up from germline, CDR1 is SGHNT and CDR2 is YENEEA. V was pared by 4 bases and J by 9 bases, with 12 bases between. The CDR3 consists of 12 residues. The chain's CDR3 is CASSYNLEAQYF. In nucleotides, the CDR3 is TGTGCCAGCAGCTACAACCTCGAGGCCCAGTACTTC.

In this sample, this clone turned up a few times. The gene calls are TRBV19 and TRBJ2-3; 7 bases map to TRBD1. The germline gives CDR1 LNHDA, CDR2 SQIVND (reference sequence). The CDR3 is 13 amino acids. The V gene end was trimmed by 9 bases and the J gene end by 6 bases; junction bases not matched to a gene: 9. CDR3 sequence: CASSDRAQDTQYF. The DNA of the CDR3 is TGTGCCAGCTCAGACAGGGCCCAGGATACGCAGTATTTT.